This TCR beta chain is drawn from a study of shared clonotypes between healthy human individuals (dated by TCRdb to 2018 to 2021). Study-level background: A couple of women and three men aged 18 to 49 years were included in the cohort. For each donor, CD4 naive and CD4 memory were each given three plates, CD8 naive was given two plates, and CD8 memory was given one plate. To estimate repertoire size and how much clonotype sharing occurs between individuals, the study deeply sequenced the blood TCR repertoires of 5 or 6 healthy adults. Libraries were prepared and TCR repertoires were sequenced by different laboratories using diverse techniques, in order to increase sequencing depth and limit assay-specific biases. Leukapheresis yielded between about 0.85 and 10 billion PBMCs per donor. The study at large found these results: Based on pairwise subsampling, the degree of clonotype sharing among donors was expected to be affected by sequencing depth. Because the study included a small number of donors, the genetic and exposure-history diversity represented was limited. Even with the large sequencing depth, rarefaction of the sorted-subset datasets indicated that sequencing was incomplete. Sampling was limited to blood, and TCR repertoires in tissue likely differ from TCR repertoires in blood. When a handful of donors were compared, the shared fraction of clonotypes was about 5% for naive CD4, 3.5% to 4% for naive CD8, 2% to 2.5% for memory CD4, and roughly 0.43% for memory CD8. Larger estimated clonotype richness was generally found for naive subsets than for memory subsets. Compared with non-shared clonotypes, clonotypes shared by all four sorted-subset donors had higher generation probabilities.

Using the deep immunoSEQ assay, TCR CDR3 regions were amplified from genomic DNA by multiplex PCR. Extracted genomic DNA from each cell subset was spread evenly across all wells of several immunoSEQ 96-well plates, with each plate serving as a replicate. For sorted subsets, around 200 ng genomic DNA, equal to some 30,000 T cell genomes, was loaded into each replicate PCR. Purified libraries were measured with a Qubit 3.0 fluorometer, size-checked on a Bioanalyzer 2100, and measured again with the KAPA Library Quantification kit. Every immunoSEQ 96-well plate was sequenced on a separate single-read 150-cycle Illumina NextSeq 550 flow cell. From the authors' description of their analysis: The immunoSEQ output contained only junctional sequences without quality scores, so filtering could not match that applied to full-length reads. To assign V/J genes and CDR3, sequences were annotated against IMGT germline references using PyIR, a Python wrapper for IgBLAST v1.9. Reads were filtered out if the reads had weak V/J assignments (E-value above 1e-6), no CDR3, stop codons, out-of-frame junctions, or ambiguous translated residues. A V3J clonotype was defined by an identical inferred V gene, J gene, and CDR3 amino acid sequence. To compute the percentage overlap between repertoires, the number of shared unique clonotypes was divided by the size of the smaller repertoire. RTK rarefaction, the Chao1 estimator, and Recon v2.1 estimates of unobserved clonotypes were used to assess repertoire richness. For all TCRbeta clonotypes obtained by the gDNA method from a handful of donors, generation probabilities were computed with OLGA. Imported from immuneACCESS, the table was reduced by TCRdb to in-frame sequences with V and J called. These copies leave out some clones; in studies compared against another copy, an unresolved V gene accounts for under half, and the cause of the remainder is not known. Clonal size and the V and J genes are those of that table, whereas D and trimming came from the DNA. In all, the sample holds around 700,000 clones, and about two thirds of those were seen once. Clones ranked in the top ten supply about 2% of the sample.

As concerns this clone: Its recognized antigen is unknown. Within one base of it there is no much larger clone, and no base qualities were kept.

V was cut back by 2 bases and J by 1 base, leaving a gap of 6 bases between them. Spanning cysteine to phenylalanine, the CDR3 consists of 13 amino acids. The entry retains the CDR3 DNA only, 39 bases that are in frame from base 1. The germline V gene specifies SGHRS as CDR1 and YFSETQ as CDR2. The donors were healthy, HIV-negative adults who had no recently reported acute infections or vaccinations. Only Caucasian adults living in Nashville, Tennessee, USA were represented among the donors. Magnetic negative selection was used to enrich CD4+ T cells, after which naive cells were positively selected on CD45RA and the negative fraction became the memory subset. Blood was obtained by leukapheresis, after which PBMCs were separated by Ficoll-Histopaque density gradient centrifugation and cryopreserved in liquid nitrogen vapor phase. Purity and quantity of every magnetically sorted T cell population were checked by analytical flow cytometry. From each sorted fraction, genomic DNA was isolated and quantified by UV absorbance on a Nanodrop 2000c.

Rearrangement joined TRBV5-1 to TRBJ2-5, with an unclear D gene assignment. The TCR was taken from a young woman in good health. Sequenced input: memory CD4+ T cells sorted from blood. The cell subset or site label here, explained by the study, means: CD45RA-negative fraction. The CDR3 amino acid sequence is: CASSLSGQETQYF. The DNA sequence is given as TGCGCCAGCAGCTTAAGTGGCCAAGAGACCCAGTACTTC.